This TCR beta chain came from a study of CD4 T cells in relation to SARS-CoV-2 and coronaviruses. Remarks on this clone: The antigen remains unidentified.

The CDR3 runs to 14 residues. The V gene's germline CDR1 is LNHDA and CDR2 SQIVND (reference sequence). V was pared by 6 bases and J by 5 bases, with 7 bases of the junction left unmatched. Generated by immunoSEQ multiplex PCR, the TCRdb table keeps only in-frame clones and is missing some. The table has around 23,000 clones, about 76% seen once. Unexposed donor CD4+ T cells date from about 2011-2019, before the COVID-19 pandemic. CD4+ T cells were isolated from the cells after more than 8 days of culture. The material sequenced was CD4+ T cells from PBMCs, cultured in vitro. The chain has TRBV19 and TRBJ2-1; TRBD1 matches at 7 bases. The clonotype was recovered from a human donor in good health. Written as DNA, the CDR3 is TGTGCCAGTAGACCGACTGACAGGGACAATGAGCAGTTCTTC. Protein: CASRPTDRDNEQFF.